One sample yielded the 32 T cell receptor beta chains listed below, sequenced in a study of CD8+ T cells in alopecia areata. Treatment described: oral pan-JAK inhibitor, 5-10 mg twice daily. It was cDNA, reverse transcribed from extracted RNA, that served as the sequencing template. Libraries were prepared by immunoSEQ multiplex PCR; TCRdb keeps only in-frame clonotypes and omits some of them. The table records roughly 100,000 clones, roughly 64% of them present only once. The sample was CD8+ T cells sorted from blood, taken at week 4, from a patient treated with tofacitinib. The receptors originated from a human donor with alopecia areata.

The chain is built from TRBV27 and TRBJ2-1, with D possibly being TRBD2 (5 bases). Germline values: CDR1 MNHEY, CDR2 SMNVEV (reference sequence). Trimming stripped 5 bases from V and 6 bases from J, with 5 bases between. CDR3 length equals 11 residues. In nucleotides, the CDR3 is TGTGCCAGCAGTCGGGGCAATGAGCAGTTCTTC. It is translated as CASSRGNEQFF.

CDR3 region: CASTNPGTTNSYEQYF. CDR3 in DNA: TGTGCCAGCACCAACCCCGGGACAACCAACTCCTACGAGCAGTACTTC. This chain uses TRBV2 with TRBJ2-7, with D possibly TRBD1 on 6 matching bases. V dropped 7 bases and J dropped 0 bases, with 19 bases sitting between them. This CDR3 contains 16 residues. Germline CDR1 SNHLY, CDR2 FYNNEI.

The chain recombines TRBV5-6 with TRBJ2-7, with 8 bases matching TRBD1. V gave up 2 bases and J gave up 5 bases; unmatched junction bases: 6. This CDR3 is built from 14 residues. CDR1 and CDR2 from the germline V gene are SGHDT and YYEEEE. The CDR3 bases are TGTGCCAGCAGCTTAATCAGGGGGCGCGACGAGCAGTACTTC. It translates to CASSLIRGRDEQYF.

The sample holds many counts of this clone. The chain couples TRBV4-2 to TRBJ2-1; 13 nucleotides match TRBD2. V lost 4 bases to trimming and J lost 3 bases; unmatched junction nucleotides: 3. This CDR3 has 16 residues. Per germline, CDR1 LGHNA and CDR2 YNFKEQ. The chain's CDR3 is CASSLGLAGDYNEQFF. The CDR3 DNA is TGTGCCAGCAGCCTCGGACTAGCGGGGGACTACAATGAGCAGTTCTTC.

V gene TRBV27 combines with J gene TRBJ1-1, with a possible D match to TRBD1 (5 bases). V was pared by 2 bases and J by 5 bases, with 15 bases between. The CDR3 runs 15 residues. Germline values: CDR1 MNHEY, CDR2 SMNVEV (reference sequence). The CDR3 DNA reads TGTGCCAGCAGTTTAGGACACTTCAGGTGGACTGAAGCTTTCTTT. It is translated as CASSLGHFRWTEAFF.

CDR3 sequence reads: CASSLAITNTEAFF. The CDR3 DNA sequence: TGTGCCAGTAGTTTAGCCATCACGAACACTGAAGCTTTCTTT. The rearrangement joins TRBV19 to TRBJ1-1; D is ambiguous. The CDR3 has 14 amino acids. V was clipped by 5 bases and J by 1 base, with 11 bases between them. Germline V CDR1 and CDR2: LNHDA, SQIVND (reference sequence).

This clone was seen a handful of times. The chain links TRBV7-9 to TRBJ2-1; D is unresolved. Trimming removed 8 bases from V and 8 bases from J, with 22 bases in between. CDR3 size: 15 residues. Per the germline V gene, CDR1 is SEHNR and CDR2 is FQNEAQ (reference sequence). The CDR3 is CASAEPSAHGDEQFF. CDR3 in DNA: TGTGCCAGCGCTGAACCATCGGCCCATGGCGATGAGCAGTTCTTC. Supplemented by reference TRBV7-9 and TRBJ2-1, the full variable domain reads DTGVSQNPRHKITKRGQNVTFRCDPISEHNRLYWYRQTLGQGPEFLTYFQNEAQLEKSRLLSDRFSAERPKGSFSTLEIQRTEQGDSAMYLCASAEPSAHGDEQFFGPGTRLTVL.

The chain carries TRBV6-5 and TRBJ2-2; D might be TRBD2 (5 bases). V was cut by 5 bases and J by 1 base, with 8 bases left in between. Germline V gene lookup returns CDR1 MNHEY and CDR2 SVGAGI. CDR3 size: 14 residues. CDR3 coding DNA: TGTGCCAGCAGTCTCGGAGGGAACACCGGGGAGCTGTTTTTT. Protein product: CASSLGGNTGELFF.

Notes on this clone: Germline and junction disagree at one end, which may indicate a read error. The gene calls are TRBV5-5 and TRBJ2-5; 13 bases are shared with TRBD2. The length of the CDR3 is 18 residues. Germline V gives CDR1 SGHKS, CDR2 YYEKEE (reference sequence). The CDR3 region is CASSQDMGTSGAQETQYF. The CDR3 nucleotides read TGCGCCAGCAGCCAAGATATGGGGACTAGCGGGGCCCAAGAGACCCAGTACTTC. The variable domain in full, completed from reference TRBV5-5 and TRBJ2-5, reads DAGVTQSPTHLIKTRGQQVTLRCSPISGHKSVSWYQQVLGQGPQFIFQYYEKEERGRGNFPDRFSARQFPNYSSELNVNALLLGDSALYLCASSQDMGTSGAQETQYFGPGTRLLVL.

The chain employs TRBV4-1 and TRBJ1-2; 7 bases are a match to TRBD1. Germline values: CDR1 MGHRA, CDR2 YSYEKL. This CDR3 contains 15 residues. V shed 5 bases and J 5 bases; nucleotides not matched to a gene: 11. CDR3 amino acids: CASSAPGQKVYGYTF. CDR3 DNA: TGCGCCAGCAGCGCGCCGGGACAGAAGGTTTATGGCTACACCTTC.

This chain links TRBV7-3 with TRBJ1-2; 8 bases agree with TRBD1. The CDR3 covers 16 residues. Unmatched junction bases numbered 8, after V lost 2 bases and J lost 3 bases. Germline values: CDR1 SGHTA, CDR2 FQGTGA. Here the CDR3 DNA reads TGTGCCAGCAGCTTAGCAGGACAGGGAATTTACTATGGCTACACCTTC. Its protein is CASSLAGQGIYYGYTF. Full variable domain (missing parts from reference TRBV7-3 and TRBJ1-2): GAGVSQTPSNKVTEKGKYVELRCDPISGHTALYWYRQSLGQGPEFLIYFQGTGAADDSGLPNDRFFAVRPEGSVSTLKIQRTERGDSAVYLCASSLAGQGIYYGYTFGSGTRLTVV.

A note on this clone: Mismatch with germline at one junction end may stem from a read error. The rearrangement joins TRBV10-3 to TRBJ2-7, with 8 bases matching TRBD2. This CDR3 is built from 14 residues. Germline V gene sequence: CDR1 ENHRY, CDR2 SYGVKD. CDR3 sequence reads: CASSDSGSAYEQYF. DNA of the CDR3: TGTGCCAGCAGTGACAGCGGGAGTGCCTACGAGCAGTACTTC.

The CDR3 reads CASSEAGDGSYEQYF. The CDR3 nucleotides read TGTGCCAGCAGTGAAGCCGGGGACGGATCCTACGAGCAGTACTTC. This chain uses TRBV2 with TRBJ2-7, with D tentatively TRBD1 or TRBD2 (5 bases each). The ends were cut back, 0 bases at V and 1 base at J, with 10 bases in the middle. Germline loops: CDR1 SNHLY, CDR2 FYNNEI. CDR3 length equals 15 residues. The entire variable domain, with the rest obtained from reference TRBV2 and TRBJ2-7, is as follows: EPEVTQTPSHQVTQMGQEVILRCVPISNHLYFYWYRQILGQKVEFLVSFYNNEISEKSEIFDDQFSVERPDGSNFTLKIRSTKLEDSAMYFCASSEAGDGSYEQYFGPGTRLTVT.

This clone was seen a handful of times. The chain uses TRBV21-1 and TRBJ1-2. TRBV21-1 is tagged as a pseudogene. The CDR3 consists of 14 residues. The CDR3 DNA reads TGTGCCAGCAAAGGAGGTGACAAGCCCGGGGGCTACACCTTC. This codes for CASKGGDKPGGYTF.

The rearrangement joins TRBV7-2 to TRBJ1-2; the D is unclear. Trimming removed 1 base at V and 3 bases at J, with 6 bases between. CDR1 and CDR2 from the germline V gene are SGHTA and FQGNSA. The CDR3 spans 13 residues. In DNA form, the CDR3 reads TGTGCCAGCAGCTTAGGCAGCCACTATGGCTACACCTTC. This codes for CASSLGSHYGYTF.

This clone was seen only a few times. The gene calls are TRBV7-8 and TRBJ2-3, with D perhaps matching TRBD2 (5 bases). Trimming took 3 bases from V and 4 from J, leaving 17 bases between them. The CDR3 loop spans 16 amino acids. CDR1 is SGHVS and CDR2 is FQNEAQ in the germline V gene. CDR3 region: CASSLDGGFSPDTQYF. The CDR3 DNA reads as TGTGCCAGCAGCTTGGACGGCGGGTTCTCCCCAGATACGCAGTATTTT.

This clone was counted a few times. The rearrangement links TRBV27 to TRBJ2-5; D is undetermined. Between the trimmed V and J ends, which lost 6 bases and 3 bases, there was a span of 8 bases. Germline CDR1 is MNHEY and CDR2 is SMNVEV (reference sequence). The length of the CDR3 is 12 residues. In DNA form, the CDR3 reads TGTGCCAGCAGAGGGATTGAAGAGACCCAGTACTTC. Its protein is CASRGIEETQYF.

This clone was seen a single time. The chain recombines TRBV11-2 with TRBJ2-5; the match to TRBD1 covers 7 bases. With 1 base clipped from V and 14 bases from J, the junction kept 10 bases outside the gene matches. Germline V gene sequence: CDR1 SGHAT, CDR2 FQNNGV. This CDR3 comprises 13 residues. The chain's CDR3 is CASSLAPDRAHYF. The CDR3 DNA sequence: TGTGCCAGCAGCTTAGCCCCAGACAGGGCGCACTACTTC.

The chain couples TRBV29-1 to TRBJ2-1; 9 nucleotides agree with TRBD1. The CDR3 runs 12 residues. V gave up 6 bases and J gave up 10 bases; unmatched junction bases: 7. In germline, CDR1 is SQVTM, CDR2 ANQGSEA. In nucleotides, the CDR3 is TGCAGCGTCGTGAAACAGGGGGCAGAGCAGTTCTTC. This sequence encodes CSVVKQGAEQFF.

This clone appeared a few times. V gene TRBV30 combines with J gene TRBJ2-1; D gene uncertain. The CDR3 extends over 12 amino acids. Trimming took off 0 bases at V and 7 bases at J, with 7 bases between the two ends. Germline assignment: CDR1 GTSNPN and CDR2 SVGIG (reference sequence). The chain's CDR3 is CAWSVVGNEQFF. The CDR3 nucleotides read TGTGCCTGGAGTGTGGTGGGAAATGAGCAGTTCTTC.

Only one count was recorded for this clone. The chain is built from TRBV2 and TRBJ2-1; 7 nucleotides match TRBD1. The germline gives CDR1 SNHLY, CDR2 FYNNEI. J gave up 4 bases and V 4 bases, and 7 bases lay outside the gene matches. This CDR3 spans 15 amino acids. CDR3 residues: CASSAWTGEYNEQFF. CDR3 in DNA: TGTGCCAGCAGTGCCTGGACAGGAGAGTACAATGAGCAGTTCTTC.

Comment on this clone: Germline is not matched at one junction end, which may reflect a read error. The CDR3 DNA reads TGTGCCAGTCCCCCCGGACAGGGATTAGACTTC. This codes for CASPPGQGLDF. This rearrangement joins TRBV19 to TRBJ2-7; 8 bases agree with TRBD1. This CDR3 comprises 11 residues. CDR1 LNHDA and CDR2 SQIVND come from the germline V gene (reference sequence). The variable domain in full, with the rest retrieved from reference TRBV19 and TRBJ2-7, is DGGITQSPKYLFRKEGQNVTLSCEQNLNHDAMYWYRQDPGQGLRLIYYSQIVNDFQKGDIAEGYSVSREKKESFPLTVTSAQKNPTAFYLCASPPGQGLDFGPGTRLTVT.

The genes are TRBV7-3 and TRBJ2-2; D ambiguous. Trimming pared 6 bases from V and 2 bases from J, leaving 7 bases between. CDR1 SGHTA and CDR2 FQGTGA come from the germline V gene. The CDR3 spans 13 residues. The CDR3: CASSLDNTGELFF. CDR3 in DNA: TGTGCCAGCAGTCTTGATAACACCGGGGAGCTGTTTTTT.

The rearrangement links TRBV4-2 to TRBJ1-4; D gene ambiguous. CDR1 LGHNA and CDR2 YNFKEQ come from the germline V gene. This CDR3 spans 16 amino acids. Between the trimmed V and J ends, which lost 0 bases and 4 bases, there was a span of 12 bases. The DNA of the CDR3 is TGTGCCAGCAGCCAAGAAGTAGGGAGAGGTAATGAAAAACTGTTTTTT. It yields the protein CASSQEVGRGNEKLFF.

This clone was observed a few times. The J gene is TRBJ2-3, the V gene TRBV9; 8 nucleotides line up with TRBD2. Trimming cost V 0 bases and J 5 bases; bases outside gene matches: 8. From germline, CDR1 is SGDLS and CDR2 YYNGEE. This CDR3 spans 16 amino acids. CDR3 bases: TGTGCCAGCAGCGTAGGACTAGCGTCTCTTGGAGATACGCAGTATTTT. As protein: CASSVGLASLGDTQYF.

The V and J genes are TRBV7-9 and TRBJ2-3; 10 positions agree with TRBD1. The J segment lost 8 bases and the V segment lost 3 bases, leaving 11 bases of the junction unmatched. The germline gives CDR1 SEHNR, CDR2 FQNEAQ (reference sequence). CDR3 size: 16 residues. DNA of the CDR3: TGTGCCAGCAGCTTGCGGACAGGGGGTCCTGGGGTTACGCAGTATTTT. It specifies CASSLRTGGPGVTQYF.

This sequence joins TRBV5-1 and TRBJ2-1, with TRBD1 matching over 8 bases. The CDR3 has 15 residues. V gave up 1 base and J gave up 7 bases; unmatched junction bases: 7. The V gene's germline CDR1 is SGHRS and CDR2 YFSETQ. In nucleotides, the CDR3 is TGCGCCAGCAGCTTGTCGCAGGGGGCTGGGAATGAGCAGTTCTTC. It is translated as CASSLSQGAGNEQFF.

CDR3 amino acids: CSVEDGDEQFF. In DNA, the CDR3 is TGCAGCGTTGAAGATGGTGATGAGCAGTTCTTC. V and J are TRBV29-1 and TRBJ2-1; the D is unclear. Trimming shortened V by 0 bases and J by 8 bases, and 5 bases separated the two germline ends. Per the germline V gene, CDR1 is SQVTM and CDR2 is ANQGSEA. This CDR3 comprises 11 residues.

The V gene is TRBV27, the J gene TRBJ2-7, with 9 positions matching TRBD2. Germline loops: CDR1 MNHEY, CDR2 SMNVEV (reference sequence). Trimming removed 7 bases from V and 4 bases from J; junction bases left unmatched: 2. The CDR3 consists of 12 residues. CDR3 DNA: TGTGCCAGCACTAGCGGGGCTTACGAGCAGTACTTC. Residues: CASTSGAYEQYF.

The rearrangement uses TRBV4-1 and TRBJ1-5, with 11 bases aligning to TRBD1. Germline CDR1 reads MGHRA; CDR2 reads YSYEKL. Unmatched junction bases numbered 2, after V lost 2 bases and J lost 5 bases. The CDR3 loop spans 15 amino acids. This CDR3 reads CASSQLGQGDQPQHF. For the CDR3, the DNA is TGCGCCAGCAGCCAACTGGGACAGGGGGATCAGCCCCAGCATTTT.

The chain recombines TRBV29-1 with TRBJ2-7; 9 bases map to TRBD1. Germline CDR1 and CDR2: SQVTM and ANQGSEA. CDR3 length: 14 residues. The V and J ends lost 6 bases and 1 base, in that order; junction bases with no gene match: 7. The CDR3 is CSVQAGTGSYEQYF. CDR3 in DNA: TGCAGCGTCCAAGCCGGGACAGGGTCCTACGAGCAGTACTTC.

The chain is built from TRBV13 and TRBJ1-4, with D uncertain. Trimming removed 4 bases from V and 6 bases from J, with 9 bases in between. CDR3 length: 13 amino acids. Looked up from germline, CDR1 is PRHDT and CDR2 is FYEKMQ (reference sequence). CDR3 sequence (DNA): TGTGCCAGCAGCTGGATGTCAGATGAAAAACTGTTTTTT. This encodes CASSWMSDEKLFF.